The 12 T cell receptor beta chains listed next were all sequenced from one sample in a study of PD-L1 blockade in urothelial cancer. Clones were read by immunoSEQ multiplex PCR, and TCRdb kept only the in-frame ones, dropping some. The sample includes about 95,000 clones, roughly 87% seen only once; the top ten take 2% to 2.5%. Regarding time point: pretreatment peripheral blood. Here the sequenced sample was PBMCs, taken around atezolizumab (anti-PD-L1) treatment. These receptors all stem from a man aged 55-75 years with urothelial cancer.

The CDR3 DNA is TGTGCCAGCAGTGAACGGGGACTAGTCCTCTCCTACGAGCAGTACTTC. Translating it yields CASSERGLVLSYEQYF. The chain uses TRBV6-1 and TRBJ2-7; 8 nucleotides match TRBD2. This CDR3 region has 16 residues. Germline V lookup: CDR1 MNHNS, CDR2 SASEGT. V was clipped by 2 bases and J by 0 bases; unmatched bases: 6.

This sequence joins TRBV13 and TRBJ1-5, with a tentative D call TRBD1 (5 bases). This CDR3 region has 19 residues. The V end lost 0 bases, the J end lost 2 bases, and 20 bases lay between the germline ends. Looked up from germline, CDR1 is PRHDT and CDR2 is FYEKMQ (reference sequence). The CDR3 DNA reads TGTGCCAGCAGCTTAGGGAATGAGCAGGGTGGTTGGGGCAATCAGCCCCAGCATTTT. It is translated as CASSLGNEQGGWGNQPQHF.

This chain links TRBV5-1 with TRBJ1-1; D not certain. Trimming pared 4 bases from V and 1 base from J, leaving 17 bases between. The CDR3 totals 16 residues. Germline CDR1 and CDR2: SGHRS and YFSETQ. In DNA form, the CDR3 reads TGCGCCAGCAGCCCCGATGGAGATCCCCGGAACACTGAAGCTTTCTTT. Its translation: CASSPDGDPRNTEAFF.

A single count supports this clone. The chain joins TRBV7-2 to TRBJ2-2; maybe TRBD1 (6 bases). V gave up 2 bases and J gave up 5 bases, with 18 bases separating them. The germline gives CDR1 SGHTA, CDR2 FQGNSA. The CDR3 has 17 amino acids. The CDR3 DNA follows: TGTGCCAGCAGCTTATATGAGTCAGGGGAAGTGACCGGGGAGCTGTTTTTT. Translating gives CASSLYESGEVTGELFF.

This chain joins TRBV7-6 and TRBJ2-5; D may be TRBD1 (6 bases). Per germline, CDR1 SGHVS and CDR2 FNYEAQ. The CDR3 loop spans 15 amino acids. Trimming pared 4 bases from V and 3 bases from J, leaving 15 bases between. In DNA form, the CDR3 reads TGTGCCAGCAGCTCCTCTACAGGGTCGGAAGAGACCCAGTACTTC. Translating it yields CASSSSTGSEETQYF. The full variable domain, with the rest looked up from reference TRBV7-6 and TRBJ2-5, is GAGVSQSPRYKVTKRGQDVALRCDPISGHVSLYWYRQALGQGPEFLTYFNYEAQQDKSGLPNDRFSAERPEGSISTLTIQRTEQRDSAMYRCASSSSTGSEETQYFGPGTRLLVL.

The CDR3 here is CASSHDSLIQYF. The CDR3 coding sequence is TGCGCCAGCAGCCACGACAGCCTTATTCAGTACTTC. The V and J genes are TRBV4-1 and TRBJ2-4, with D perhaps matching TRBD1 (5 bases). Germline-derived CDR1 and CDR2 are MGHRA and YSYEKL. V lost 3 bases and J lost 10, with 10 bases in between. This CDR3 is 12 amino acids long.

The chain couples TRBV6-1 to TRBJ1-4, with D perhaps TRBD1 (6 bases). CDR1 and CDR2 (germline): MNHNS, SASEGT. There are 14 residues in the CDR3. Deletions cut 4 bases from V and 5 bases from J, with 11 bases between. This CDR3 reads CASSAGTRNEKLFF. CDR3 nucleotides: TGTGCCAGCAGTGCCGGGACAAGAAATGAAAAACTGTTTTTT.

The chain is built from TRBV19 and TRBJ2-2, with a weak D call TRBD1 (6 bases). This CDR3 comprises 14 residues. With 3 bases removed from V and 3 bases from J, the gap between germline ends came to 8 bases. The V gene's germline CDR1 is LNHDA and CDR2 SQIVND (reference sequence). The DNA of the CDR3 is TGTGCCAGTAGTATCCCAGGGGACACCGGGGAGCTGTTTTTT. Translation gives CASSIPGDTGELFF.

The chain is built from TRBV11-2 and TRBJ1-5, with 8 positions matching TRBD1. The CDR3 is 15 residues long. V lost 5 bases and J lost 4; bases outside the gene matches: 7. The V gene's germline CDR1 is SGHAT and CDR2 FQNNGV. The CDR3 coding sequence is TGTGCCAGCAGCCCGACAGGGGTTGGGAATCAGCCCCAGCATTTT. Residues: CASSPTGVGNQPQHF.

V is TRBV19 and J is TRBJ1-5; a possible D gene is TRBD1 (5 bases). Trimming shortened V by 6 bases and J by 5 bases, and 20 bases separated the two germline ends. The CDR3 is 16 amino acids. The germline V gene encodes CDR1 LNHDA and CDR2 SQIVND (reference sequence). CDR3 bases: TGTGCCAGTAGACTTGACCGACCAGGGTTTGATCAGCCCCAGCATTTT. Translated, it gives CASRLDRPGFDQPQHF. Variable domain in full (rest from reference TRBV19 and TRBJ1-5): DGGITQSPKYLFRKEGQNVTLSCEQNLNHDAMYWYRQDPGQGLRLIYYSQIVNDFQKGDIAEGYSVSREKKESFPLTVTSAQKNPTAFYLCASRLDRPGFDQPQHFGDGTRLSIL.

V and J are TRBV5-1 and TRBJ2-1; 8 bases are shared with TRBD1. This CDR3 is built from 16 residues. Germline loops: CDR1 SGHRS, CDR2 YFSETQ. J was trimmed by 0 bases and V by 4 bases; bases with no gene match: 6. The CDR3 DNA follows: TGCGCCAGCAGCCACCCCACAGGGGGCTCCTACAATGAGCAGTTCTTC. Protein: CASSHPTGGSYNEQFF.

The CDR3 spells CASSGGSGVTGELFF. In DNA, the CDR3 is TGTGCCAGCAGTGGGGGTAGCGGGGTCACCGGGGAGCTGTTTTTT. The rearrangement links TRBV2 to TRBJ2-2, with 8 nucleotides matching TRBD2. V lost 4 bases to trimming and J lost 4 bases; unmatched junction nucleotides: 5. The length of the CDR3 is 15 residues. Per germline, CDR1 SNHLY and CDR2 FYNNEI.